These T cell receptor beta chains were read from a single sample in a study of T cell responses to AZD1222 COVID-19 vaccine. TCRdb's table, derived via immunoSEQ multiplex PCR, lists solely in-frame clones and lacks some. The top ten clones hold about 6.8% of a sample with under 150,000 clones, about 91% of them seen once. The sample was peripheral blood, taken 28 days after the second AZD1222 dose. The receptors were gathered from an adult who received the AZD1222 COVID-19 vaccine. Each CDR3 is given with its conserved first and last residue. The order of the fields is V gene, clone size, J gene, D gene, CDR3 protein, CDR3 DNA. A D gene is named only where the DNA matches it firmly. Some rows have no size entry. The others give once, few or many, or a class for an expanded clone.

v_gene: TRBV12-3/TRBV12-4; abundance: .; j_gene: TRBJ1-6; d_gene: .; CDR3aa: CASSFSNSPLHF; CDR3nt: TGTGCCAGCAGTTTTTCGAATTCACCCCTCCACTTT
v_gene: TRBV27; abundance: .; j_gene: TRBJ2-7; d_gene: .; CDR3aa: CASSLWGREQYF; CDR3nt: TGTGCCAGCAGTTTATGGGGGCGTGAGCAGTACTTC
v_gene: TRBV15; abundance: .; j_gene: TRBJ1-4; d_gene: TRBD1; CDR3aa: CATSSGGQGYEKLFF; CDR3nt: TGTGCCACCAGCAGCGGGGGACAGGGTTATGAAAAACTGTTTTTT
v_gene: TRBV6-5; abundance: .; j_gene: TRBJ1-1; d_gene: TRBD1; CDR3aa: CASSLGQANTEAFF; CDR3nt: TGTGCCAGCAGTTTGGGACAGGCGAACACTGAAGCTTTCTTT
v_gene: TRBV3-1/TRBV3-2; abundance: .; j_gene: TRBJ1-1; d_gene: TRBD1; CDR3aa: CASSPSGQMNTEAFF; CDR3nt: TGTGCCAGCAGCCCCTCGGGACAGATGAACACTGAAGCTTTCTTT
v_gene: TRBV4-3; abundance: .; j_gene: TRBJ1-3; d_gene: .; CDR3aa: CASSQDPFEGNTIYF; CDR3nt: TGCGCCAGCAGCCAAGACCCGTTTGAAGGAAACACCATATATTTT
v_gene: TRBV7-9; abundance: .; j_gene: TRBJ2-3; d_gene: TRBD2; CDR3aa: CASSLAPGLGTDTQYF; CDR3nt: TGTGCCAGCAGCTTAGCTCCGGGACTAGGCACAGATACGCAGTATTTT
v_gene: TRBV6-5; abundance: .; j_gene: TRBJ2-7; d_gene: .; CDR3aa: CASTPRRSGGAEYF; CDR3nt: TGTGCCAGCACCCCGCGGCGGTCTGGGGGGGCAGAGTACTTC
v_gene: TRBV28; abundance: .; j_gene: TRBJ1-2; d_gene: .; CDR3aa: CASSLASTSYTF; CDR3nt: TGTGCCAGCAGTTTGGCGTCGACCAGCTACACCTTC
v_gene: TRBV10-3; abundance: .; j_gene: TRBJ1-1; d_gene: .; CDR3aa: CAISEDFPGAFF; CDR3nt: TGTGCCATCAGTGAGGACTTCCCCGGGGCTTTCTTT
v_gene: TRBV28; abundance: .; j_gene: TRBJ1-3; d_gene: .; CDR3aa: CASSASIERQGGHTIYF; CDR3nt: TGTGCCAGCTCAGCCTCCATCGAACGGCAGGGTGGTCACACCATATATTTT
v_gene: TRBV4-3; abundance: .; j_gene: TRBJ1-2; d_gene: .; CDR3aa: CASSQDSTVAGYGYTF; CDR3nt: TGCGCCAGCAGCCAAGATTCGACAGTGGCGGGCTATGGCTACACCTTC
v_gene: TRBV6-5; abundance: .; j_gene: TRBJ1-1; d_gene: TRBD1; CDR3aa: CASSFRQGTNTEAFF; CDR3nt: TGTGCCAGCAGTTTCAGACAGGGTACGAACACTGAAGCTTTCTTT
v_gene: TRBV28; abundance: .; j_gene: TRBJ2-1; d_gene: TRBD2; CDR3aa: CASSSSSGGAYNEQFF; CDR3nt: TGTGCCAGCAGTTCCTCTAGCGGGGGAGCCTACAATGAGCAGTTCTTC
v_gene: TRBV27; abundance: .; j_gene: TRBJ2-7; d_gene: TRBD1; CDR3aa: CASSPGTDLYEQYF; CDR3nt: TGTGCCAGCAGTCCCGGGACAGATCTCTACGAGCAGTACTTC
v_gene: TRBV12-3/TRBV12-4; abundance: once; j_gene: TRBJ2-1; d_gene: .; CDR3aa: CASSPDSGEQFF; CDR3nt: TGTGCCAGCAGCCCCGACTCCGGCGAGCAGTTCTTC
v_gene: TRBV19; abundance: .; j_gene: TRBJ1-4; d_gene: .; CDR3aa: CASSAQGINEKLFF; CDR3nt: TGTGCCAGTAGTGCACAGGGAATTAATGAAAAACTGTTTTTT
v_gene: TRBV18; abundance: .; j_gene: TRBJ1-3; d_gene: .; CDR3aa: CASSHSEAISGNTIYF; CDR3nt: TGTGCCAGCTCACATAGTGAAGCCATCTCTGGAAACACCATATATTTT
v_gene: TRBV9; abundance: .; j_gene: TRBJ2-1; d_gene: .; CDR3aa: CASWRGEAYNEQFF; CDR3nt: TGTGCCAGCTGGAGGGGGGAGGCCTACAATGAGCAGTTCTTC
v_gene: TRBV12-5; abundance: .; j_gene: TRBJ1-2; d_gene: .; CDR3aa: CASGLDPPANYGYTF; CDR3nt: TGTGCTAGTGGTTTGGACCCACCGGCTAACTATGGCTACACCTTC
v_gene: TRBV10-3; abundance: .; j_gene: TRBJ2-7; d_gene: .; CDR3aa: CAISDPYEQYF; CDR3nt: TGTGCCATCAGTGACCCCTACGAGCAGTACTTC
v_gene: TRBV19; abundance: .; j_gene: TRBJ2-2; d_gene: .; CDR3aa: CASSAGPNTGELFF; CDR3nt: TGTGCCAGTAGCGCCGGGCCTAACACCGGGGAGCTGTTTTTT
v_gene: TRBV15; abundance: .; j_gene: TRBJ1-5; d_gene: .; CDR3aa: CATSRGRVMGNQPQHF; CDR3nt: TGTGCCACCAGCAGAGGACGGGTAATGGGCAATCAGCCCCAGCATTTT
v_gene: TRBV28; abundance: .; j_gene: TRBJ1-2; d_gene: .; CDR3aa: CASSFYYNYGYTF; CDR3nt: TGTGCCAGCAGTTTTTACTACAACTATGGCTACACCTTC
v_gene: TRBV2; abundance: .; j_gene: TRBJ1-6; d_gene: .; CDR3aa: CASSSSGGTPKSPLHF; CDR3nt: TGTGCCAGCAGTTCATCAGGAGGGACCCCCAAATCACCCCTCCACTTT
v_gene: TRBV13; abundance: .; j_gene: TRBJ1-3; d_gene: .; CDR3aa: CASSLGAGTDEVGNTIYF; CDR3nt: TGTGCCAGCAGCTTAGGGGCAGGGACCGACGAAGTTGGAAACACCATATATTTT
v_gene: TRBV6-5; abundance: .; j_gene: TRBJ1-3; d_gene: .; CDR3aa: CASGIGNTIYF; CDR3nt: TGTGCCAGCGGAATTGGAAACACCATATATTTT
v_gene: TRBV12-3/TRBV12-4; abundance: .; j_gene: TRBJ2-1; d_gene: .; CDR3aa: CASSSQGEQFF; CDR3nt: TGTGCCAGCAGTTCCCAGGGTGAGCAGTTCTTC
v_gene: TRBV9; abundance: .; j_gene: TRBJ2-3; d_gene: TRBD2; CDR3aa: CASSVAVAGGPVGTQYF; CDR3nt: TGTGCCAGCAGCGTAGCGGTAGCGGGGGGGCCAGTAGGTACGCAGTATTTT
v_gene: TRBV5-4; abundance: once; j_gene: TRBJ2-1; d_gene: .; CDR3aa: CASSLGRGTQYNEQFF; CDR3nt: TGTGCCAGCAGCTTGGGACGGGGGACTCAATACAATGAGCAGTTCTTC
v_gene: TRBV18; abundance: .; j_gene: TRBJ2-7; d_gene: TRBD2; CDR3aa: CASSRSEVAGAYEQYF; CDR3nt: TGTGCCAGCTCGCGCTCGGAGGTAGCGGGGGCCTACGAGCAGTACTTC
v_gene: TRBV2; abundance: .; j_gene: TRBJ2-7; d_gene: .; CDR3aa: CASRIGMYEQYF; CDR3nt: TGTGCCAGCAGGATCGGTATGTACGAGCAGTACTTC
v_gene: TRBV6-5; abundance: once; j_gene: TRBJ1-3; d_gene: TRBD1; CDR3aa: CASSSGGSGNTIYF; CDR3nt: TGTGCCAGCAGTTCAGGGGGCTCTGGAAACACCATATATTTT
v_gene: TRBV6-2/TRBV6-3; abundance: .; j_gene: TRBJ2-7; d_gene: .; CDR3aa: CASIPGGGYEQYF; CDR3nt: TGTGCCAGCATCCCTGGAGGGGGGTACGAGCAATACTTC
v_gene: TRBV6-5; abundance: .; j_gene: TRBJ2-3; d_gene: .; CDR3aa: CASSLRVVADTQYF; CDR3nt: TGTGCCAGCAGTTTAAGGGTGGTAGCGGATACGCAGTATTTT
v_gene: TRBV11-2; abundance: .; j_gene: TRBJ2-7; d_gene: .; CDR3aa: CASSLDEVYEQYF; CDR3nt: TGTGCCAGCAGCTTAGATGAAGTCTACGAGCAGTACTTC
v_gene: TRBV6-5; abundance: few; j_gene: TRBJ1-6; d_gene: .; CDR3aa: CASSWGTGRPLHF; CDR3nt: TGTGCCAGCAGTTGGGGTACAGGACGGCCCCTCCACTTT
v_gene: TRBV6-2/TRBV6-3; abundance: .; j_gene: TRBJ1-5; d_gene: TRBD1; CDR3aa: CASSYLLLTTGGRNQPQHF; CDR3nt: TGTGCCAGCAGTTATTTGCTCCTAACAACAGGGGGGCGGAATCAGCCCCAGCATTTT
v_gene: TRBV2; abundance: .; j_gene: TRBJ1-2; d_gene: .; CDR3aa: CASSESPRNGLGYTF; CDR3nt: TGTGCCAGCAGTGAATCGCCCAGGAATGGGCTTGGCTACACCTTC
v_gene: TRBV13; abundance: few; j_gene: TRBJ2-5; d_gene: .; CDR3aa: CASSLRGAKETQYF; CDR3nt: TGTGCCAGCAGCTTAAGGGGGGCGAAAGAGACCCAGTACTTC
v_gene: TRBV5-1; abundance: .; j_gene: TRBJ1-2; d_gene: .; CDR3aa: CASSSGQQNYGYTF; CDR3nt: TGCGCCAGCAGCTCCGGACAGCAAAACTATGGCTACACCTTC
v_gene: TRBV25-1; abundance: .; j_gene: TRBJ1-1; d_gene: TRBD1; CDR3aa: CASRIKAGGEAFF; CDR3nt: TGTGCCAGCAGAATTAAGGCAGGGGGCGAAGCTTTCTTT
v_gene: TRBV7-2; abundance: .; j_gene: TRBJ2-7; d_gene: TRBD2; CDR3aa: CASSFGGAPYEQYF; CDR3nt: TGTGCCAGCAGCTTCGGGGGGGCCCCCTACGAGCAGTACTTC
v_gene: TRBV29-1; abundance: .; j_gene: TRBJ1-2; d_gene: .; CDR3aa: CSVEGRVYGYTF; CDR3nt: TGCAGCGTTGAGGGCAGGGTCTATGGCTACACCTTC
v_gene: TRBV6-1; abundance: .; j_gene: TRBJ1-3; d_gene: TRBD1; CDR3aa: CASSETRDRVNTIYF; CDR3nt: TGTGCCAGCAGTGAAACACGGGACAGGGTGAACACCATATATTTT
v_gene: TRBV13; abundance: .; j_gene: TRBJ2-2; d_gene: TRBD2; CDR3aa: CASSAAGGLTGELFF; CDR3nt: TGTGCCAGCTCTGCAGCGGGGGGGCTCACCGGGGAGCTGTTTTTT
v_gene: TRBV5-1; abundance: .; j_gene: TRBJ2-5; d_gene: TRBD2; CDR3aa: CASSREGETQYF; CDR3nt: TGCGCCAGCAGCCGGGAGGGGGAGACCCAGTACTTC
v_gene: TRBV14; abundance: .; j_gene: TRBJ2-7; d_gene: TRBD2; CDR3aa: CASSQDRMRGGTYEQYF; CDR3nt: TGTGCCAGCAGCCAAGATCGGATGCGGGGGGGTACCTACGAGCAGTACTTC
v_gene: TRBV5-4; abundance: .; j_gene: TRBJ2-2; d_gene: .; CDR3aa: CASSLYGGGSTGELFF; CDR3nt: TGTGCCAGCAGCTTGTACGGAGGGGGCTCCACCGGGGAGCTGTTTTTT
v_gene: TRBV4-1; abundance: .; j_gene: TRBJ1-6; d_gene: .; CDR3aa: CASSQDHWSPLHF; CDR3nt: TGCGCCAGCAGCCAAGATCACTGGTCACCCCTCCACTTT
v_gene: TRBV12-3/TRBV12-4; abundance: .; j_gene: TRBJ2-7; d_gene: .; CDR3aa: CASSLTYEQYF; CDR3nt: TGTGCCAGCAGTCTGACCTACGAGCAGTACTTC
v_gene: TRBV5-1; abundance: .; j_gene: TRBJ2-3; d_gene: .; CDR3aa: CASSLTGSTDTQYF; CDR3nt: TGCGCCAGCAGCCTAACAGGGAGCACAGATACGCAGTATTTT
v_gene: TRBV27; abundance: .; j_gene: TRBJ2-7; d_gene: .; CDR3aa: CASSLSWQIRGEQYF; CDR3nt: TGTGCCAGCAGTTTATCGTGGCAGATCAGAGGCGAGCAGTACTTC
v_gene: TRBV5-6; abundance: .; j_gene: TRBJ1-1; d_gene: .; CDR3aa: CASSSGPTEAFF; CDR3nt: TGTGCCAGCAGCTCGGGACCCACTGAAGCTTTCTTT
v_gene: TRBV10-3; abundance: once; j_gene: TRBJ1-2; d_gene: .; CDR3aa: CAISEYQEAPTGYTF; CDR3nt: TGTGCCATCAGTGAGTATCAGGAGGCCCCCACAGGCTACACCTTC
v_gene: TRBV5-6; abundance: once; j_gene: TRBJ1-5; d_gene: .; CDR3aa: CASAPGGGNQPQHF; CDR3nt: TGTGCCAGCGCTCCCGGGGGAGGCAATCAGCCCCAGCATTTT
v_gene: TRBV28; abundance: .; j_gene: TRBJ2-5; d_gene: .; CDR3aa: CASSRQQQETQYF; CDR3nt: TGTGCCAGCAGTCGACAGCAACAAGAGACCCAGTACTTC